These T cell receptor beta chains were read from a single sample in a study of graft-versus-host responses after intestinal transplantation. Antigens for these TCRs are unknown. Sequenced by immunoSEQ multiplex PCR; TCRdb stores in-frame clones only, minus some. Of roughly 99,000 clones listed, under 95% are singletons. The source material was unstimulated CD8+ T cells sorted from spleen or lymph node cells, sampled before transplant. The receptors shown here come from a human donor who was the organ donor for an intestinal transplant. CDR3s include the opening cysteine and the closing phenylalanine or tryptophan. A D gene is named only where the DNA matches it firmly.

J: TRBJ2-3; D: -; V: TRBV5-5; CDR3: CASSPIQSNLGLGF
J: TRBJ2-7; D: TRBD1; V: TRBV20-1; CDR3: CSAWTGGEQYF
J: TRBJ2-5; D: TRBD2; V: TRBV5-6; CDR3: CASSWGLAGGYQETQYF
J: TRBJ1-1; D: -; V: TRBV2; CDR3: CASSEYGQTRWGSTEAFF
J: TRBJ1-3; D: -; V: TRBV7-9; CDR3: CASSFRFNWSGNTIYF
J: TRBJ2-1; D: TRBD2; V: TRBV5-4; CDR3: CASSSGTSGTEQFF
J: TRBJ1-2; D: TRBD1; V: TRBV27; CDR3: CASSLFEGAAGYTF
J: TRBJ2-7; D: -; V: TRBV5-5; CDR3: CASSPALADYEQYF
J: TRBJ2-1; D: -; V: TRBV6-5; CDR3: CASSYGTGNEQFF
J: TRBJ2-7; D: TRBD1; V: TRBV27; CDR3: CASSRQGYEQYF
J: TRBJ2-7; D: TRBD1; V: TRBV2; CDR3: CASSEPDRVGYEQYF
J: TRBJ2-7; D: -; V: TRBV9; CDR3: CASSVRGGEGEQYF
J: TRBJ2-6; D: -; V: TRBV5-5; CDR3: CASSFWGGAPGANVLTF
J: TRBJ2-1; D: TRBD2; V: TRBV13; CDR3: CASSSRRAGFGSSYNEQFF
J: TRBJ2-1; D: -; V: TRBV4-1; CDR3: CASSQDDTRYEQFF
J: TRBJ1-2; D: -; V: TRBV5-1; CDR3: CASSNTRVADYGYTF
J: TRBJ1-2; D: TRBD1; V: TRBV7-9; CDR3: CASTTSGGGYTF
J: TRBJ2-1; D: TRBD1; V: TRBV7-3; CDR3: CASSLRPGTGFGNEQFF
J: TRBJ2-5; D: TRBD2; V: TRBV9; CDR3: CAGSVMVGAGEQETQYF
J: TRBJ2-5; D: -; V: TRBV21-1; CDR3: CASSKGSASGHSQETQYF
J: TRBJ2-7; D: -; V: TRBV27; CDR3: CASSIAGYEQYF
J: TRBJ2-5; D: TRBD1; V: TRBV15; CDR3: CATSRAGRGYQETQYF
J: TRBJ1-2; D: -; V: TRBV7-9; CDR3: CAEAQEYGYTF
J: TRBJ2-5; D: -; V: TRBV10-1; CDR3: CASSEPEKETQYF
J: TRBJ2-7; D: TRBD1; V: TRBV5-5; CDR3: CASSFRDRYTYEQYF
J: TRBJ2-2; D: TRBD2; V: TRBV7-3; CDR3: CASSLTSGSAELFF
J: TRBJ1-1; D: TRBD1; V: TRBV19; CDR3: CASSISGTGRPEAFF
J: TRBJ1-5; D: -; V: TRBV5-6; CDR3: CASSTGRQPQHF
J: TRBJ1-1; D: TRBD1; V: TRBV9; CDR3: CASSVTGGATEAFF
J: TRBJ1-2; D: -; V: TRBV9; CDR3: CASSVEGGRYGYTF
J: TRBJ1-5; D: -; V: TRBV7-8; CDR3: CASSLALRGQPQHF
J: TRBJ2-7; D: TRBD1; V: TRBV4-1; CDR3: CASSQASTGGYEQYF
J: TRBJ2-7; D: TRBD2; V: TRBV29-1; CDR3: CSVFPTGVAGDSYEQYF
J: TRBJ2-7; D: TRBD1; V: TRBV11-3; CDR3: CASSTRDRAAYEQYF
J: TRBJ1-2; D: TRBD1; V: TRBV30; CDR3: CAWSVRGHGYTF
J: TRBJ1-1; D: TRBD1; V: TRBV19; CDR3: CASNHRGMNTEAFF